These 23 T cell receptor beta chains share one sample of origin, sequenced in a study of T cell repertoires in cytomegalovirus infection. TCRdb redid the calling of the reads with MiXCR, one entry per CDR3 protein. The sample carries under 500,000 distinct CDR3 sequences, more than 40% recorded once. Their cognate antigens are unknown. The sequenced sample was cultured PBMCs, obtained from culture after CMV antigen stimulation. The receptors here all came from a human donor in good health (CMV status not recorded). Some clones in this sample may be carry-over from other donors' samples.

This sequence joins TRBV27 and TRBJ2-2; 10 bases fit TRBD1. The length of the CDR3 is 14 residues. Trimming took 3 bases from V and 6 from J; bases not matched to a gene: 1. CDR1 is MNHEY, CDR2 SMNVEV, per germline (reference sequence). CDR3 in amino acids: CASSFGTGAGELFF. The CDR3 DNA is TGTGCCAGCAGTTTTGGGACAGGGGCCGGGGAGCTGTTTTTT.

V usage is TRBV27 and J usage is TRBJ1-2; 7 nucleotides match TRBD1. V shed 6 bases, J shed 7 bases, and the junction held 8 bases outside the gene matches. The CDR3 covers 13 residues. The germline gives CDR1 MNHEY, CDR2 SMNVEV (reference sequence). The chain's CDR3 is CASRPKGAVGYTF. CDR3 nucleotides: TGTGCCAGCAGGCCAAAGGGGGCGGTTGGCTACACCTTC.

This sequence joins TRBV15 and TRBJ2-7, with unresolved D. The CDR3 has 14 amino acids. V lost 0 bases and J 0 bases, leaving 6 bases between the germline ends. The germline V gene encodes CDR1 LNHNV and CDR2 YYDKDF (reference sequence). The CDR3 region has the DNA TGTGCCACCAGCAGAGACAGTACCTCCTACGAGCAGTACTTC. Protein: CATSRDSTSYEQYF.

This clonotype has just a few counts. This chain joins TRBV7-9 and TRBJ2-5, with 8 positions matching TRBD2. V was pared by 5 bases and J by 4 bases, with 3 bases of the junction left unmatched. CDR3 length: 13 residues. The V gene's germline CDR1 is SEHNR and CDR2 FQNEAQ (reference sequence). CDR3 in DNA: TGTGCCAGCAGCATCGGGGGGGCAGAGACCCAGTACTTC. Translating gives CASSIGGAETQYF.

The V and J genes are TRBV10-3 and TRBJ2-1; D unresolved. The CDR3 sequence is 12 residues long. V lost 3 bases and J 10 bases, leaving 10 bases between the germline ends. Germline CDR1 ENHRY, CDR2 SYGVKD. The CDR3 spells CAISDGSNEQFF. CDR3 DNA sequence: TGTGCCATCAGTGATGGTAGTAACGAGCAGTTCTTC.

The table lists this clonotype with a few counts. The genes are TRBV7-2 and TRBJ2-7; TRBD1 agrees at 8 bases. The CDR3 runs 14 residues. CDR1 SGHTA and CDR2 FQGNSA come from the germline V gene. Trimming removed 2 bases from V and 2 bases from J; junction bases left unmatched: 2. The CDR3 bases are TGTGCCAGCAGCTTAACACAGGGGGCCTACGAGCAGTACTTC. This sequence encodes CASSLTQGAYEQYF.

The chain has TRBV19 and TRBJ1-1; possible D gene TRBD1, 5 bases. Trimming took off 5 bases at V and 7 bases at J, with 11 bases between the two ends. In germline, CDR1 is LNHDA, CDR2 SQIVND (reference sequence). The CDR3 covers 12 residues. In DNA form, the CDR3 reads TGTGCCAGTAGTTCCTGGGACGGTGAAGCTTTCTTT. It codes for CASSSWDGEAFF. Looking up the rest from reference TRBV19 and TRBJ1-1 gives the full variable domain: DGGITQSPKYLFRKEGQNVTLSCEQNLNHDAMYWYRQDPGQGLRLIYYSQIVNDFQKGDIAEGYSVSREKKESFPLTVTSAQKNPTAFYLCASSSWDGEAFFGQGTRLTVV.

In its sample, this clonotype was seen a few times. This chain links TRBV30 with TRBJ2-2; the match to TRBD2 covers 8 bases. V was pared by 0 bases and J by 2 bases, with 11 bases of the junction left unmatched. This CDR3 has 18 residues. CDR1 is GTSNPN, CDR2 SVGIG, per germline (reference sequence). This CDR3 is CAWSVTSGRAPNTGELFF. The CDR3 nucleotides are TGTGCCTGGAGTGTAACCAGCGGGAGAGCGCCAAACACCGGGGAGCTGTTTTTT. The variable domain in full, completed from reference TRBV30 and TRBJ2-2, reads SQTIHQWPATLVQPVGSPLSLECTVEGTSNPNLYWYRQAAGRGLQLLFYSVGIGQISSEVPQNLSASRPQDRQFILSSKKLLLSDSGFYLCAWSVTSGRAPNTGELFFGEGSRLTVL.

DNA of the CDR3: TGTGCCAGCAGCTTTGGACTAGCGGTAGATACGCAGTATTTT. Encoded protein: CASSFGLAVDTQYF. The chain joins TRBV7-2 to TRBJ2-3; 10 bases are a match to TRBD2. The germline gives CDR1 SGHTA, CDR2 FQGNSA. The junction had 2 bases not matched to a gene; V was cut back by 3 bases and J by 5 bases. CDR3 length: 14 amino acids.

The sample holds a few counts of this clonotype. The chain uses TRBV7-2 and TRBJ2-2; 9 nucleotides match TRBD2. CDR1 SGHTA and CDR2 FQGNSA come from the germline V gene. V shed 4 bases and J 3 bases; nucleotides not matched to a gene: 12. This CDR3 is built from 18 residues. The CDR3 loop reads CASSSPLGAGGYTGELFF. The CDR3 nucleotides read TGTGCCAGCAGCTCCCCCCTGGGGGCGGGGGGGTACACCGGGGAGCTGTTTTTT.

The genes are TRBV7-2 and TRBJ2-2, with D perhaps TRBD1 (6 bases). The CDR3 contains 15 residues. Germline CDR1 is SGHTA and CDR2 is FQGNSA. Trimming removed 3 bases from V and 0 bases from J, with 8 bases in between. DNA of the CDR3: TGTGCCAGCAGCTTCAGGGACACGAACACCGGGGAGCTGTTTTTT. Protein sequence: CASSFRDTNTGELFF.

The chain joins TRBV11-2 to TRBJ2-2; a weak D match, TRBD1 (5 bases). Germline CDR1 is SGHAT and CDR2 is FQNNGV. This CDR3 is 15 amino acids long. Deletions cut 5 bases from V and 1 base from J, with 11 bases between. The CDR3 region is CASSTRVLNTGELFF. As DNA, the CDR3 is TGTGCCAGCAGCACCAGGGTACTGAACACCGGGGAGCTGTTTTTT.

The rearrangement links TRBV10-3 to TRBJ1-6, with D perhaps matching TRBD1 (5 bases). The germline V and J ends were trimmed by 0 bases and 5 bases, with 11 bases remaining between them. The germline gives CDR1 ENHRY, CDR2 SYGVKD. CDR3 length: 16 residues. The CDR3 bases are TGTGCCATCAGTGAGTCGGCGGGACCGAATAATTCACCCCTCCACTTT. This codes for CAISESAGPNNSPLHF.

This clonotype turned up a few times. The chain combines TRBV28 with TRBJ2-1; TRBD1 agrees at 9 bases. The germline V gene encodes CDR1 MDHEN and CDR2 SYDVKM. V trimming: 9 bases; J trimming: 7 bases; junction bases outside the gene matches: 25. This CDR3 is 19 amino acids long. CDR3 loop: CASPPLIHSRDRVTNEQFF. CDR3 coding DNA: TGTGCCAGTCCACCCCTCATTCACTCCCGGGACAGGGTGACGAATGAGCAGTTCTTC.

Many counts were recorded for this clonotype. The chain uses TRBV28 and TRBJ2-7; D not certain. The V end lost 8 bases, the J end lost 0 bases, and 8 bases lay between the germline ends. The germline V gene encodes CDR1 MDHEN and CDR2 SYDVKM. The CDR3 totals 12 residues. The CDR3 coding sequence is TGTGCCAGCTATGAAACCTCCTACGAGCAGTACTTC. It specifies CASYETSYEQYF.

The V gene is TRBV12-3 or TRBV12-4, the J gene TRBJ2-2; possibly TRBD2 for D (6 bases). Trimming cost V 5 bases and J 0 bases, with 13 bases left between them. CDR3 length: 16 amino acids. As DNA, the CDR3 is TGTGCCAGCAGTCCCGGGGGAGCCCCGAACACCGGGGAGCTGTTTTTT. Its protein product is CASSPGGAPNTGELFF.

V gene TRBV29-1 combines with J gene TRBJ2-7, with TRBD1 identical over 8 bases. The CDR3 runs 12 residues. Germline loops: CDR1 SQVTM, CDR2 ANQGSEA. J was trimmed by 7 bases and V by 4 bases; bases with no gene match: 6. CDR3 region: CSVVDRAREQYF. The CDR3 DNA is TGCAGCGTTGTGGACAGGGCTCGAGAGCAGTACTTC.

Only a few counts were recorded for this clonotype. The chain links TRBV7-2 to TRBJ1-1, with a weak D call TRBD1 (5 bases). Germline loops: CDR1 SGHTA, CDR2 FQGNSA. V was clipped by 5 bases and J by 4 bases, with 17 bases between them. The CDR3 length is 15 residues. The DNA for the CDR3 is TGTGCCAGCAGCCCCCCCGCTTCTAGGGGCACTGAAGCTTTCTTT. Residues: CASSPPASRGTEAFF.

This sequence joins TRBV12-3 or TRBV12-4 and TRBJ2-1, with TRBD2 matching 8 bases. The CDR3 totals 15 residues. Trimming cost V 6 bases and J 7 bases; bases outside gene matches: 11. The CDR3 DNA sequence: TGTGCCAGCAGATCCCCGGGGGGGCCAGGGAATGAGCAGTTCTTC. It translates to CASRSPGGPGNEQFF.

This clonotype was counted ten times or more. CDR3 sequence reads: CASSYGSAVLTEAFF. The CDR3 DNA is TGTGCCAGCAGCTACGGATCGGCCGTCCTGACTGAAGCTTTCTTT. The chain is built from TRBV7-2 and TRBJ1-1; no definite D call. Looked up from germline, CDR1 is SGHTA and CDR2 is FQGNSA. The V end lost 4 bases, the J end lost 5 bases, and 17 bases lay between the germline ends. The CDR3 extends over 15 amino acids.

This clonotype came up a few times. V usage is TRBV6-5 and J usage is TRBJ1-2; 8 nucleotides align to TRBD1. Germline values: CDR1 MNHEY, CDR2 SVGAGI. The V and J ends lost 10 bases and 0 bases, in that order; junction bases with no gene match: 10. The CDR3 loop spans 15 amino acids. The DNA of the CDR3 is TGTGCCAACAGACCCGGGACAGGAACTAACTATGGCTACACCTTC. Amino acids: CANRPGTGTNYGYTF.

This clonotype was seen many times. The chain joins TRBV7-2 to TRBJ2-3, with TRBD2 identical over 7 bases. The CDR3 length is 14 residues. The germline gives CDR1 SGHTA, CDR2 FQGNSA. The V and J ends lost 5 bases and 2 bases, in that order; junction bases with no gene match: 4. CDR3 amino acids: CASSMGLFTDTQYF. The CDR3 DNA reads as TGTGCCAGCAGCATGGGACTATTCACAGATACGCAGTATTTT.

The chain combines TRBV11-3 with TRBJ1-1; D uncertain. V lost 0 bases and J 1 base, leaving 12 bases between the germline ends. This CDR3 has 16 amino acids. Germline loops: CDR1 SGHNT, CDR2 YENEEA. The CDR3, as DNA: TGTGCCAGCAGCTTAGATCAATCAGATGAGAACACTGAAGCTTTCTTT. It codes for CASSLDQSDENTEAFF. Together with reference TRBV11-3 and TRBJ1-1, the CDR3 gives the full variable domain: EAGVVQSPRYKIIEKKQPVAFWCNPISGHNTLYWYLQNLGQGPELLIRYENEEAVDDSQLPKDRFSAERLKGVDSTLKIQPAELGDSAVYLCASSLDQSDENTEAFFGQGTRLTVV.